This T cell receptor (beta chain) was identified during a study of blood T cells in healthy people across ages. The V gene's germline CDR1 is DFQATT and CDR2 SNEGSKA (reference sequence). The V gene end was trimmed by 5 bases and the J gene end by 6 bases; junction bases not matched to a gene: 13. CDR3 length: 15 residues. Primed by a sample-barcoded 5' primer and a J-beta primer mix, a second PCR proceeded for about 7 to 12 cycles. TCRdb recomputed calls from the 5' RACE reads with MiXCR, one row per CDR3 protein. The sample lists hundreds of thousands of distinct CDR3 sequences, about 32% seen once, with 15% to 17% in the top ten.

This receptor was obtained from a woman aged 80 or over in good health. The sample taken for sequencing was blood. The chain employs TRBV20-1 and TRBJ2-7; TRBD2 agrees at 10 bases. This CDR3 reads CSAHPGLALNSEQYF. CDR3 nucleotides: TGCAGTGCTCATCCGGGACTAGCGCTCAATAGCGAGCAGTACTTC.